This is a list of T cell receptor beta chains from one sample in a study of beta chain features in type 1 diabetes. Profiled with immunoSEQ multiplex PCR; TCRdb holds only in-frame clones, not every one. The sample lists approximately 110,000 clones, roughly 40% occurring once. Sequencing used stem cell memory CD4+ T cells from blood. The receptors originated from a woman aged 18-29 years in good health. Each CDR3 is given with its conserved first and last residue. The D gene is left open where the match is weak. The listing skips clone size in some rows; elsewhere it reads once, few, many or a size class.

DNA	CDR3	size	D	V	J
TGTGCTAGTGGTCCAGGGTATCGGGAGACCCAGTACTTC	CASGPGYRETQYF	few	NA	TRBV12-5	TRBJ2-5
TGTGCCAGCTCACGAACGGGGCTAGCGGGGACCTACGAGCAGTACTTC	CASSRTGLAGTYEQYF	NA	TRBD2	TRBV18	TRBJ2-7
TGCAGCGTTGAACGCGGGAGGGCCTACAATGAGCAGTTCTTC	CSVERGRAYNEQFF	few	TRBD2	TRBV29-1	TRBJ2-1
TGTGCCAGCAGCTTAACTGGCTACGAGCAGTACTTC	CASSLTGYEQYF	few	NA	TRBV7-9	TRBJ2-7
TGTGCCAGCAGCCCCGGGACAGAGTATGGCTACACCTTC	CASSPGTEYGYTF	NA	TRBD1	TRBV28	TRBJ1-2
TGTGCCAGCAGCCCAGGACAGGGAGCGGCTGAAGCTTTCTTT	CASSPGQGAAEAFF	NA	TRBD1	TRBV7-6	TRBJ1-1
TGTGCCAGCAGCCCACGGACAGGGCCTAATGAAAAACTGTTTTTT	CASSPRTGPNEKLFF	few	TRBD1	TRBV7-9	TRBJ1-4
TGCGCCAGCTACGGGACTAGCGGGCTAGAGACCCAGTACTTC	CASYGTSGLETQYF	NA	TRBD2	TRBV5-1	TRBJ2-5
TGTGCCAGCAGCCGCGGCGGGCCTAATCAGCCCCAGCATTTT	CASSRGGPNQPQHF	once	NA	TRBV27	TRBJ1-5
TGTGCCAGCAGTTTAGACAGGGGGAGCTACAATGAGCAGTTCTTC	CASSLDRGSYNEQFF	NA	TRBD1	TRBV28	TRBJ2-1
TGTGCCAGCAGTGGGACAGTCGGAAAAGCTTTCTTT	CASSGTVGKAFF	NA	NA	TRBV6-1	TRBJ1-1
TGTGCCAGCAGCTTAGCGGGACAGGGACCCTCATACTACGAGCAGTACTTC	CASSLAGQGPSYYEQYF	NA	TRBD1	TRBV7-9	TRBJ2-7
TGTGCCAGCAGCGTGGCAGGGCCGAATGAAAAACTGTTTTTT	CASSVAGPNEKLFF	NA	NA	TRBV9	TRBJ1-4
TGTGCCAGCAGTTTACTCGGGACTCCCCCCTTCGGGCAGTATTTT	CASSLLGTPPFGQYF	NA	NA	TRBV28	TRBJ2-3
TGTGCCAGCAGCTCTGGACTCATCAATGAGCAGTTCTTC	CASSSGLINEQFF	NA	NA	TRBV7-2	TRBJ2-1